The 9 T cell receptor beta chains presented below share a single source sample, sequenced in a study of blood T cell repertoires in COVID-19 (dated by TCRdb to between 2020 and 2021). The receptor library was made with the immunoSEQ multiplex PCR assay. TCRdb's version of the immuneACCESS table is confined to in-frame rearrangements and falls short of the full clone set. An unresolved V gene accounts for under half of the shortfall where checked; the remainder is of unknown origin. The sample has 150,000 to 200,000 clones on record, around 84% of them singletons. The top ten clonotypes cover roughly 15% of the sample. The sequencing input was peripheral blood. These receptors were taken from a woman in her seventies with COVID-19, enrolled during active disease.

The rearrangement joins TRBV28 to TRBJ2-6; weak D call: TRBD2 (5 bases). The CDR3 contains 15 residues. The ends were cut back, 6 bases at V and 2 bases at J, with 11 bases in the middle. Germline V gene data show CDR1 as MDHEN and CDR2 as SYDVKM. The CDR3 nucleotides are TGTGCCAGCAGCCGTGGAGGTACTGGGGCCAACGTCCTGACTTTC. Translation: CASSRGGTGANVLTF.

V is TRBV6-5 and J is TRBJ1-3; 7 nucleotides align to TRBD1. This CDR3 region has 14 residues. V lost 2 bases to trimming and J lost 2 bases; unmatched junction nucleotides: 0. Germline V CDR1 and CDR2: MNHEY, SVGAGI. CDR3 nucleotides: TGTGCCAGCAGTTACGGGACAGCTGGAAACACCATATATTTT. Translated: CASSYGTAGNTIYF.

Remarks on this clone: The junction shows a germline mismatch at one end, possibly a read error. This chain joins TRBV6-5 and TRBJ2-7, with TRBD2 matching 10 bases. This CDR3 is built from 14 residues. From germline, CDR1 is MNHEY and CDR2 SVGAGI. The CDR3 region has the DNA TGTGCCAGCAGCGTGGGACTAGCGACACCTTATCCGGGCTTC. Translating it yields CASSVGLATPYPGF.

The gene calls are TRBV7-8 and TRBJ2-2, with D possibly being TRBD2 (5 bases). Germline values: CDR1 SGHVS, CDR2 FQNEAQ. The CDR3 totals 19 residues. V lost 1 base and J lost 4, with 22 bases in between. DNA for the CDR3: TGTGCCAGCAGCTTAGTTGGGGTGAGGGCGGGCGTGAGCACCGGGGAGCTGTTTTTT. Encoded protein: CASSLVGVRAGVSTGELFF.

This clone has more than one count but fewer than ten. As DNA, the CDR3 is TGTGCCAGCTCACTAACCCGGACCGGGGAGCTGTTTTTT. This codes for CASSLTRTGELFF. V is TRBV18 and J is TRBJ2-2; D gene unclear. The CDR3 covers 13 residues. CDR1 is KGHSH and CDR2 is LQKENI in the germline V gene. Trimming stripped 4 bases from V and 5 bases from J, with 8 bases between.

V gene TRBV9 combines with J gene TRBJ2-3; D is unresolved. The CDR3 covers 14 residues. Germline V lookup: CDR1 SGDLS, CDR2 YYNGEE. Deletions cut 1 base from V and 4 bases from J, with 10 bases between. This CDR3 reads CASSVIGPPDTQYF. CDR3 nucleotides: TGTGCCAGCAGCGTAATCGGTCCCCCAGATACGCAGTATTTT.

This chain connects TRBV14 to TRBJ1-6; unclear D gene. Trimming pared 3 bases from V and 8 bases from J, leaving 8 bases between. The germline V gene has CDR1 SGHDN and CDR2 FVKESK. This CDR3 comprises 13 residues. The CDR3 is CASSQLQDSPLHF. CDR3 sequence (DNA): TGTGCCAGCAGCCAGCTTCAGGATTCACCCCTCCACTTT.

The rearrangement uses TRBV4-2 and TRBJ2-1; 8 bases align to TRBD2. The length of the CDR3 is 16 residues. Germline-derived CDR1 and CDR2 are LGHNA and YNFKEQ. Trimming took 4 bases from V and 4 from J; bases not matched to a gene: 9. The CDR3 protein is CASSRELAELYNEQFF. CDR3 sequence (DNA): TGTGCCAGCAGCCGAGAACTAGCGGAGCTGTACAATGAGCAGTTCTTC.

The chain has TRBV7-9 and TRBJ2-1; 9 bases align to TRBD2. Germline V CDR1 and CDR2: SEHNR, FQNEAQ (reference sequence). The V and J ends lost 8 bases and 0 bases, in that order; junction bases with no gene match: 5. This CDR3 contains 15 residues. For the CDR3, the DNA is TGTGCCAGCGGCGGGGGGGCGGGCTCCTACAATGAGCAGTTCTTC. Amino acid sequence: CASGGGAGSYNEQFF.